This T cell receptor (beta chain) came from a study of CD8+ T cells in alopecia areata. Study-level information: Treated patients received oral tofacitinib, 5 to 10 mg twice daily. Overall study findings and caveats: Scalp lesions, especially in alopecia totalis/universalis, had higher clonality than normal scalp.

RNA was extracted and reverse transcribed into cDNA as the sequencing template. Profiling relied on immunoSEQ multiplex PCR, and the TCRdb table lists in-frame clones only, not all of them. The table has 80,000 or so clones, approximately 70% seen once. Trimming removed 0 bases from V and 1 base from J, with 12 bases in between. The CDR3 has 16 amino acids. Germline V lookup: CDR1 MNHEY, CDR2 SVGAGI. In regard to this clone: Its antigen is not identified.

Treatment meaning: oral pan-JAK inhibitor, 5-10 mg twice daily. The chain combines TRBV6-5 with TRBJ1-2, with TRBD1 as a possible D gene (5 bases). Sequences were derived from CD8+ T cells sorted from blood, sampled at week 24, from a patient treated with tofacitinib. The clonotype was recovered from a human donor with alopecia areata. The CDR3 spells CASSYSSSGVNYGYTF. The CDR3 DNA reads TGTGCCAGCAGTTACTCCTCCTCGGGGGTTAACTATGGCTACACCTTC.